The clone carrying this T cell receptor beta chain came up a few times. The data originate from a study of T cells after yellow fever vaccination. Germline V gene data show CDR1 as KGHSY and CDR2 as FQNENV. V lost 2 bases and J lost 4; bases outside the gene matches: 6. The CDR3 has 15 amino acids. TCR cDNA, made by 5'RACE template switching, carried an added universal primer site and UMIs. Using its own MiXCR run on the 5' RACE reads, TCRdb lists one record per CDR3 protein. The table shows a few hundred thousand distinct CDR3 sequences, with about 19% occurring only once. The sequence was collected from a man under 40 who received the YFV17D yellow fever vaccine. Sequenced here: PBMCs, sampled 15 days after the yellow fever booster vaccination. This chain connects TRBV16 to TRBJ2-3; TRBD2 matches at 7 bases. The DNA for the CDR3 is TGTGCCAGCAGCCAAGGCGGGAGTGGTGCAGATACGCAGTATTTT. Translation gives CASSQGGSGADTQYF.